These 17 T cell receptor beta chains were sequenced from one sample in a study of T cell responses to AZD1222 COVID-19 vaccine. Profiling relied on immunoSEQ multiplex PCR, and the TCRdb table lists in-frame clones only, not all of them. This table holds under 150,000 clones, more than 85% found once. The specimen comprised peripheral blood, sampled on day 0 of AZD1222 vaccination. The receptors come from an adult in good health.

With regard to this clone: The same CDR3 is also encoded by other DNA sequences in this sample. In nucleotides, the CDR3 is TGTGCCAGCAGTTTATCCCTCAATCAGCCCCAGCATTTT. Translated: CASSLSLNQPQHF. The V call is TRBV27, the J call TRBJ1-5; no clear D. The CDR3 totals 13 residues. V gave up 0 bases and J gave up 3 bases, with 3 bases separating them. CDR1 MNHEY and CDR2 SMNVEV come from the germline V gene (reference sequence).

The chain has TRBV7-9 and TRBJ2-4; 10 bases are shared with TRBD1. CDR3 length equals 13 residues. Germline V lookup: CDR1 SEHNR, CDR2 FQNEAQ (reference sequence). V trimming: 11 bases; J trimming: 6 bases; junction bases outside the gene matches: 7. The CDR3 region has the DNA TGTGCCTGGGGACAGGGGATGGGAAACATTCAGTACTTC. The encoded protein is CAWGQGMGNIQYF.

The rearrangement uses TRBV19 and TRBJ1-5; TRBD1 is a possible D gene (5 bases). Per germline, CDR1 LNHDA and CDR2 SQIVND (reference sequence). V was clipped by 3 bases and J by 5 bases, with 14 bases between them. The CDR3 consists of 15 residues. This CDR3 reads CASSIDGAQHQPQHF. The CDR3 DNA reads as TGTGCCAGTAGTATCGACGGGGCTCAACATCAGCCCCAGCATTTT.

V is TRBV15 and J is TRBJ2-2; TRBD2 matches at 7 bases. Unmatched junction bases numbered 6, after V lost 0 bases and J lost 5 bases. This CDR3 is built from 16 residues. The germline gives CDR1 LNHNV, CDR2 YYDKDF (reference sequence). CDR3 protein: CATSRDRASGTGELFF. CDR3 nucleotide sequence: TGTGCCACCAGCAGAGATCGGGCTAGCGGAACCGGGGAGCTGTTTTTT.

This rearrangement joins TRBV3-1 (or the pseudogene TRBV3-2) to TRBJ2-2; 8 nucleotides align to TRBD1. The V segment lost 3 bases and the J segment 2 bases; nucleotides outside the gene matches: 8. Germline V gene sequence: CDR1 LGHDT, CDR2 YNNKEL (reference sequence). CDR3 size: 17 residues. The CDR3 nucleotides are TGTGCCAGCAGCCAGTATCCAGGGGGCGAAAACACCGGGGAGCTGTTTTTT. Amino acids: CASSQYPGGENTGELFF.

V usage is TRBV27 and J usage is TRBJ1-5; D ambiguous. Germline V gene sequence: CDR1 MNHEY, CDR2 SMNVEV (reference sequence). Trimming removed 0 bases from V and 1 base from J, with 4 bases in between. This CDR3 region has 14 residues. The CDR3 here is CASSLSRSNQPQHF. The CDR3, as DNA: TGTGCCAGCAGTTTATCTAGAAGCAATCAGCCCCAGCATTTT.

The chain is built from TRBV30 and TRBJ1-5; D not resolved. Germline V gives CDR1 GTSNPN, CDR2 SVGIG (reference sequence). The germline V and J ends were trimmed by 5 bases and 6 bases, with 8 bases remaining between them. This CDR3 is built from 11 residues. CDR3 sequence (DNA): TGTGCCTGGGGAAGTGGTCAGCCCCAGCATTTT. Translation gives CAWGSGQPQHF.

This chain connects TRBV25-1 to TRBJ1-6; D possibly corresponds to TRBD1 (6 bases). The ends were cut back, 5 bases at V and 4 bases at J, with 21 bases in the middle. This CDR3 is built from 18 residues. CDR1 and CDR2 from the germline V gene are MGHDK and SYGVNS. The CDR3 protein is CASSPPKGGTIYNSPLHF. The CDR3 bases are TGTGCCAGCAGTCCCCCCAAGGGGGGCACAATTTATAATTCACCCCTCCACTTT.

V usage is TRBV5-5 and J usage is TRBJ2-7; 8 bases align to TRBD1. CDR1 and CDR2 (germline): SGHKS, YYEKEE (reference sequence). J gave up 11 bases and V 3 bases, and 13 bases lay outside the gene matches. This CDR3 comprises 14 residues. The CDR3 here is CASSSLRMTGEEYF. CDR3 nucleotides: TGTGCCAGCAGCTCGCTTCGTATGACAGGGGAAGAGTACTTC.

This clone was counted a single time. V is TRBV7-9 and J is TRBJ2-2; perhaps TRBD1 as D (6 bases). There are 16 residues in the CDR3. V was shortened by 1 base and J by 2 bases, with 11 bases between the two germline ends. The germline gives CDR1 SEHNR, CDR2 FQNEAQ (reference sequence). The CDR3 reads CASSLGSGTNTGELFF. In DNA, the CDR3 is TGTGCCAGCAGCTTAGGGTCCGGGACAAACACCGGGGAGCTGTTTTTT.

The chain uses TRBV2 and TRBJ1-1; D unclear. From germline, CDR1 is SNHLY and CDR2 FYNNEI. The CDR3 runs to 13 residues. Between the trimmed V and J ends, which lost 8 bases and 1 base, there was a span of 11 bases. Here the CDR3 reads CASEWYRNTEAFF. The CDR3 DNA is TGTGCCAGCGAGTGGTATCGGAACACTGAAGCTTTCTTT.

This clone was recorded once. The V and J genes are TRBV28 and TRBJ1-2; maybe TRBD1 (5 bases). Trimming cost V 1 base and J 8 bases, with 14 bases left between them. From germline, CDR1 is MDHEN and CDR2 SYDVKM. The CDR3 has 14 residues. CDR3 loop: CASSLLAGGGGYTF. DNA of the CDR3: TGTGCCAGCAGTTTATTGGCGGGGGGTGGAGGCTACACCTTC.

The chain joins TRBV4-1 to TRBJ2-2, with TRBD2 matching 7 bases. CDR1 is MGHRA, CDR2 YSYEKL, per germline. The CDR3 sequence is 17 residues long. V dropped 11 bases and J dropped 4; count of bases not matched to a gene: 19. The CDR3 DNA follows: TGCGCCCCCCGCCCCCCGGGTGGCGGGAGCTTCACCGGGGAGCTGTTTTTT. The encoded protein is CAPRPPGGGSFTGELFF.

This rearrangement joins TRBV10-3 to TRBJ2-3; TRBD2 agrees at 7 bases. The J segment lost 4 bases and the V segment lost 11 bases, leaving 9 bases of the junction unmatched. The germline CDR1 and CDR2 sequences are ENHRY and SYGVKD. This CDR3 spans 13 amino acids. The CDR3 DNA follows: TGTGCCTCCTCTGGCGGGAGCCCAGATACGCAGTATTTT. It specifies CASSGGSPDTQYF.

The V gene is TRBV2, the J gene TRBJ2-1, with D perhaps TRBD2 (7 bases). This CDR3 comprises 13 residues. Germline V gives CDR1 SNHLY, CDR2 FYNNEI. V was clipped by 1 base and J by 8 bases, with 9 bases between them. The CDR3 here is CASSEGGGDEQFF. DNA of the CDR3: TGTGCCAGCAGTGAAGGAGGGGGGGATGAGCAGTTCTTC.

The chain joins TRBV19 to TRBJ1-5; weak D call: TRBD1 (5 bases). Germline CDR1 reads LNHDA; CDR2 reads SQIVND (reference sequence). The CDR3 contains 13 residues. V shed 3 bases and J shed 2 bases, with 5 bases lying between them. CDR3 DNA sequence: TGTGCCAGTAGTATGGGGCGCAATCAGCCCCAGCATTTT. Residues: CASSMGRNQPQHF.

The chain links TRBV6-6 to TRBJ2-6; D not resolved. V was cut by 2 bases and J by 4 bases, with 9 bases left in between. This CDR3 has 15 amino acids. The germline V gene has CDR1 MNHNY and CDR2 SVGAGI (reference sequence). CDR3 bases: TGTGCCAGCAGTTACGGGCTAGGGGGGGCCAACGTCCTGACTTTC. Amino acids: CASSYGLGGANVLTF.